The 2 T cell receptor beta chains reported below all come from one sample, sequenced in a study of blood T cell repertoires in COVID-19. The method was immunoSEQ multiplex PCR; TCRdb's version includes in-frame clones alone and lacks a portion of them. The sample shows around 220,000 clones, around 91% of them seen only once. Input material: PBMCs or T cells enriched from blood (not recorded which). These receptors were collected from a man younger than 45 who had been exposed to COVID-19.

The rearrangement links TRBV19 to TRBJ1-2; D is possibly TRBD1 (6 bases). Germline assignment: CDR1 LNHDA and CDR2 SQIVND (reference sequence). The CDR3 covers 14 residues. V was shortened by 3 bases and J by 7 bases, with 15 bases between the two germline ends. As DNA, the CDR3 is TGTGCCAGTAGTATTGACAGGTCGGCGGGTGGCTACACCTTC. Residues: CASSIDRSAGGYTF.

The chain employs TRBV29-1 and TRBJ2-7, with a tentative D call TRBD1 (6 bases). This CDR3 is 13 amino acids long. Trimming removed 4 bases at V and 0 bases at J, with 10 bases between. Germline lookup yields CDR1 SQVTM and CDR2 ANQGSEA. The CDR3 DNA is TGCAGCGTTGTGGGGGACAACTCCTACGAGCAGTACTTC. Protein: CSVVGDNSYEQYF.